The 26 T cell receptor beta chains below all came from one sample that was sequenced in a study of vaccination and CD4 T cells after COVID-19. Treatment defined: roughly nine-day PBMC culture with coronavirus spike peptide pools or control peptides (ViraFEST assay). An Oncomine TCR Beta short-read assay was used to sequence the DNA from cultured CD4+ T cells. TCRdb re-derived calls from the PCR reads in MiXCR, one entry per CDR3 protein. The sample lists roughly 10,000 distinct CDR3 sequences, under 80% occurring once. Their cognate antigens are unknown. Input material: CD4+ T cells from blood, cultured in vitro. These receptors originate from a human donor who had recovered from COVID-19.

Within the sample, this clonotype is medium-sized. As DNA, the CDR3 is TGTGCCAGCAGCTTATTGGCGGGAGGGCGGGACGAGCAGTACTTC. It codes for CASSLLAGGRDEQYF. The chain combines TRBV7-2 with TRBJ2-7; TRBD2 aligns across 9 bases. This CDR3 has 15 residues. Germline CDR1 is SGHTA and CDR2 is FQGNSA. V gave up 2 bases and J gave up 5 bases; unmatched junction bases: 7.

J is TRBJ2-5 and V is TRBV20-1, with 8 bases that match TRBD1. The germline gives CDR1 DFQATT, CDR2 SNEGSKA (reference sequence). CDR3 size: 14 residues. The trim removed 5 bases at V and 2 bases at J, leaving 7 bases unmatched. The CDR3 region has the DNA TGCAGTGCTGCCAGGGGGCCGGGGCAAGAGACCCAGTACTTC. It is translated as CSAARGPGQETQYF.

The V gene is TRBV18, the J gene TRBJ2-7; no definite D call. Trimming took 4 bases from V and 2 from J, leaving 15 bases between them. This CDR3 has 15 amino acids. Germline lookup yields CDR1 KGHSH and CDR2 LQKENI. The CDR3 bases are TGTGCCAGCTCACGAACTCCAGATCAAACCTACGAGCAGTACTTC. Translating it yields CASSRTPDQTYEQYF.

CDR3: CASSFRTGGWGNQPQHF. As DNA, the CDR3 is TGTGCCAGCAGTTTTCGGACAGGGGGCTGGGGCAATCAGCCCCAGCATTTT. V and J are TRBV6-5 and TRBJ1-5; 11 positions match TRBD1. With V trimmed by 4 bases and J by 2 bases, 7 bases remained unmatched. The CDR3 has 17 residues. Germline V gene lookup returns CDR1 MNHEY and CDR2 SVGAGI.

The V and J genes are TRBV15 and TRBJ1-2, with a weak D call TRBD1 (5 bases). The CDR3 contains 13 residues. CDR1 is LNHNV and CDR2 is YYDKDF in the germline V gene (reference sequence). V lost 3 bases to trimming and J lost 6 bases, with 11 bases between them. The CDR3 DNA reads as TGTGCCACCAGCAGGGAGGGGTTCAATGGCTACACCTTC. It translates to CATSREGFNGYTF.

By share, this clonotype counts as medium-sized. The chain recombines TRBV20-1 with TRBJ1-6; D not certain. The CDR3 covers 15 residues. V lost 6 bases and J 4 bases, leaving 16 bases between the germline ends. Germline values: CDR1 DFQATT, CDR2 SNEGSKA (reference sequence). In DNA form, the CDR3 reads TGCAGTGCCAGGCCAGTTTCAGCGTATAATTCACCCCTCCACTTT. It codes for CSARPVSAYNSPLHF.

J is TRBJ2-3 and V is TRBV24-1, with a possible D match to TRBD2 (6 bases). Trimming removed 1 base at V and 3 bases at J, with 7 bases between. This CDR3 has 14 amino acids. Germline V gene sequence: CDR1 KGHDR, CDR2 SFDVKD. In DNA, the CDR3 is TGTGCCACCAGTGATTTCCGGGGGACAGATACGCAGTATTTT. This sequence encodes CATSDFRGTDTQYF.

The chain is built from TRBV11-1 and TRBJ2-7; TRBD1 matches 11 bases. The V gene's germline CDR1 is SGHAT and CDR2 FQDESV (reference sequence). This CDR3 is built from 14 residues. The V segment lost 8 bases and the J segment 0 bases; nucleotides outside the gene matches: 3. The CDR3 reads CASGGQGASYEQYF. The CDR3, as DNA: TGTGCCAGCGGAGGACAGGGGGCCTCCTACGAGCAGTACTTC.

The chain carries TRBV6-5 and TRBJ2-3, with D tentatively TRBD2 (7 bases). The germline V gene encodes CDR1 MNHEY and CDR2 SVGAGI. The CDR3 extends over 16 amino acids. The germline V and J ends were trimmed by 1 base and 3 bases, with 14 bases remaining between them. CDR3 amino acids: CASSYWGGRGTDTQYF. The CDR3 DNA is TGTGCCAGCAGTTACTGGGGGGGGCGAGGTACAGATACGCAGTATTTT.

The chain has TRBV24-1 and TRBJ1-1; possibly TRBD1 for D (5 bases). Germline lookup yields CDR1 KGHDR and CDR2 SFDVKD. Trimming left V 5 bases short and J 3 bases short, with 12 bases between. The CDR3 is 14 amino acids. DNA of the CDR3: TGTGCCACCAGTGGGCGTCGGACATACACTGAAGCTTTCTTT. Amino acids: CATSGRRTYTEAFF.

By its share, this clonotype is large. This chain joins TRBV6-2 or TRBV6-3 and TRBJ1-2, with no clear D. V shed 6 bases and J shed 6 bases, with 14 bases lying between them. The V gene's germline CDR1 is MNHEY and CDR2 SVGEGT. The CDR3 loop spans 13 amino acids. The chain's CDR3 is CASRGSAPHGYTF. Here the CDR3 DNA reads TGTGCCAGCAGAGGTAGTGCTCCCCATGGCTACACCTTC.

J is TRBJ1-5 and V is TRBV2, with 9 bases aligning to TRBD1. Unmatched junction bases numbered 5, after V lost 6 bases and J lost 2 bases. CDR1 is SNHLY and CDR2 is FYNNEI in the germline V gene. CDR3 length: 15 residues. The CDR3 reads CASSDRGIGNQPQHF. CDR3 in DNA: TGTGCCAGCAGCGACAGGGGGATAGGCAATCAGCCCCAGCATTTT.

A word on this clonotype: This may arise from a read error, as a much more abundant clone is one base away. The gene calls are TRBV4-2 and TRBJ2-7, with a tentative D call TRBD1 (7 bases). Trimming removed 2 bases at V and 2 bases at J, with 16 bases between. The germline V gene has CDR1 LGHNA and CDR2 YNFKEQ. This CDR3 region has 16 residues. The CDR3 nucleotides read TGTGCCAGCAGCCAACCACAGGGGAGGAGCCCCTACGAGCAGTACTTC. Translated, it gives CASSQPQGRSPYEQYF.

The CDR3 sequence: CSAADRQNSPLHF. CDR3 nucleotide sequence: TGCAGTGCTGCGGACCGACAGAATTCACCCCTCCACTTT. The chain is built from TRBV20-1 and TRBJ1-6; possible D gene TRBD1, 5 bases. V was pared by 5 bases and J by 7 bases, with 12 bases between. CDR3 length: 13 amino acids. From germline, CDR1 is DFQATT and CDR2 SNEGSKA (reference sequence).

This sequence joins TRBV7-3 and TRBJ2-2; 11 bases are a match to TRBD1. V gave up 7 bases and J gave up 3 bases; unmatched junction bases: 1. Per germline, CDR1 SGHTA and CDR2 FQGTGA. The CDR3 is made up of 14 amino acids. The CDR3 region has the DNA TGTGCCAGCAAGGGACAGGGGGACACCGGGGAGCTGTTTTTT. Translated, it gives CASKGQGDTGELFF.

This clonotype was counted once. The chain carries TRBV20-1 and TRBJ1-4; perhaps TRBD1 as D (6 bases). In germline, CDR1 is DFQATT, CDR2 SNEGSKA (reference sequence). V lost 3 bases to trimming and J lost 12 bases, with 14 bases between them. The CDR3 runs 12 residues. CDR3 in DNA: TGCAGTGCTAGTCTTTGGACAGCTGAACTGTTTTTT. It encodes CSASLWTAELFF.

The gene calls are TRBV20-1 and TRBJ1-1, with a possible D match to TRBD1 (5 bases). The CDR3 length is 15 residues. The V gene's germline CDR1 is DFQATT and CDR2 SNEGSKA (reference sequence). V was pared by 1 base and J by 0 bases, with 12 bases between. The CDR3 loop reads CSARGRTGVNTEAFF. The DNA for the CDR3 is TGCAGTGCTAGAGGGCGGACGGGGGTGAACACTGAAGCTTTCTTT.

V usage is TRBV7-2 and J usage is TRBJ2-2; tentative D call: TRBD2 (5 bases). Germline values: CDR1 SGHTA, CDR2 FQGNSA. The CDR3 spans 14 residues. CDR3 bases: TGTGCTAAGGTCGCGGACTTGAACACCGGGGAGCTGTTTTTT. It specifies CAKVADLNTGELFF. Based on the CDR3 plus reference TRBV7-2 and TRBJ2-2, the full variable domain is GAGVSQSPSNKVTEKGKDVELRCDPISGHTALYWYRQSLGQGLEFLIYFQGNSAPDKSGLPSDRFSAERTGGSVSTLTIQRTQQEDSAVYLCAKVADLNTGELFFGEGSRLTVL.

V and J are TRBV20-1 and TRBJ2-2, with 8 bases lining up with TRBD2. The length of the CDR3 is 16 residues. V lost 3 bases to trimming and J lost 4 bases; unmatched junction nucleotides: 10. Looked up from germline, CDR1 is DFQATT and CDR2 is SNEGSKA (reference sequence). The CDR3 protein is CSARGKMREATGELFF. In nucleotides, the CDR3 is TGCAGTGCTAGGGGAAAGATGCGGGAGGCCACCGGGGAGCTGTTTTTT.

This clonotype was found a few times. V usage is TRBV20-1 and J usage is TRBJ1-6; D may be TRBD1 (6 bases). The CDR3 length is 15 residues. Trimming took off 5 bases at V and 6 bases at J, with 17 bases between the two ends. Germline V CDR1 and CDR2: DFQATT, SNEGSKA (reference sequence). In nucleotides, the CDR3 is TGCAGTGCTGGAGCAACCCAGGGGAGTAATTCACCCCTCCACTTT. It encodes CSAGATQGSNSPLHF.

The J gene is TRBJ1-1, the V gene TRBV19, with D uncertain. CDR1 and CDR2 from the germline V gene are LNHDA and SQIVND (reference sequence). This CDR3 comprises 14 residues. The ends were cut back, 3 bases at V and 0 bases at J, with 8 bases in the middle. The CDR3 loop is CASSIGQLNTEAFF. In DNA, the CDR3 is TGTGCCAGTAGTATCGGGCAGCTGAACACTGAAGCTTTCTTT.

The chain employs TRBV7-6 and TRBJ2-7; D is uncertain. There are 15 residues in the CDR3. V lost 5 bases to trimming and J lost 0 bases, with 14 bases between them. Germline V gene data show CDR1 as SGHVS and CDR2 as FNYEAQ. The CDR3 bases are TGTGCCAGCAGCCCCCTGGACGGATTCTCCTACGAGCAGTACTTC. It encodes CASSPLDGFSYEQYF.

This chain connects TRBV24-1 to TRBJ1-2; TRBD1 is a possible D gene (5 bases). The CDR3 extends over 13 amino acids. CDR1 and CDR2 (germline): KGHDR, SFDVKD. Trimming took 0 bases from V and 8 from J, leaving 9 bases between them. The CDR3 is CATSDLVGTGYTF. The CDR3 DNA reads as TGTGCCACCAGTGATTTGGTAGGGACCGGCTACACCTTC.

The rearrangement links TRBV6-2 or TRBV6-3 to TRBJ2-3; 11 bases agree with TRBD2. Per the germline V gene, CDR1 is MNHEY and CDR2 is SVGEGT. CDR3 size: 14 residues. J gave up 10 bases and V 5 bases, and 8 bases lay outside the gene matches. The CDR3 DNA is TGTGCCAGCAGTCAGACTAGCGGGGCCTCCCCGCAGTATTTT. It codes for CASSQTSGASPQYF.

A few counts support this clonotype. The CDR3 sequence is CASSLRRYQPQHF. For the CDR3, the DNA is TGTGCCAGCAGTTTAAGAAGGTATCAGCCCCAGCATTTT. The chain couples TRBV27 to TRBJ1-5, with D uncertain. Germline V CDR1 and CDR2: MNHEY, SMNVEV (reference sequence). The CDR3 length is 13 residues. V was cut by 2 bases and J by 5 bases, with 7 bases left in between.

The chain is built from TRBV29-1 and TRBJ2-7; D is uncertain. Trimming left V 7 bases short and J 2 bases short, with 12 bases between. The germline gives CDR1 SQVTM, CDR2 ANQGSEA. The CDR3 has 12 residues. The CDR3: CSAGWTTYEQYF. Written as DNA, the CDR3 is TGCAGCGCCGGGTGGACCACCTACGAGCAGTACTTC.